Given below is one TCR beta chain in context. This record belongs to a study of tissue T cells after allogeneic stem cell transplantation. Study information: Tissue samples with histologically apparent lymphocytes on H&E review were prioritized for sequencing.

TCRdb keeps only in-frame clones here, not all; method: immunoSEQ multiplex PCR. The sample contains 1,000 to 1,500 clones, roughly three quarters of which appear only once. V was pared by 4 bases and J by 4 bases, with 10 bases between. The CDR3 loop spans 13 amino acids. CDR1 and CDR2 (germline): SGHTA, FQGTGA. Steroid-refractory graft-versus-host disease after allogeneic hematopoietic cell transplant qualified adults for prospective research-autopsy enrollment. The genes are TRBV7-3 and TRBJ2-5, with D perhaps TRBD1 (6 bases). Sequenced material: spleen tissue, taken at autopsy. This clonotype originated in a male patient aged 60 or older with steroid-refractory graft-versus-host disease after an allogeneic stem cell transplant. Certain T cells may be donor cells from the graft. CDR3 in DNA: TGTGCCAGCAGCTGGGGGCCGCGAGAGACCCAGTACTTC. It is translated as CASSWGPRETQYF.